This TCR beta chain was captured by sequencing in a study of high-grade serous ovarian cancer treatment subgroups (dated by TCRdb to about 2021). With respect to the entire study: Sequencing yielded a mean of 14,192 reads and around 7,000 unique TCR beta rearrangements per sample. Each patient contributed one primary tumor and two metastatic tumor samples, giving more than 75 samples in total. The study profiled TCR beta repertoires in high-grade serous ovarian cancer patients grouped by complete gross resection or neoadjuvant chemotherapy response under a laparoscopic triage algorithm. A cohort of about 30 patients was included: some ten with no residual disease after primary surgery (R0), some ten who were excellent NACT responders, and some ten who were poor NACT responders.

Remarks on this clone: The target of this receptor is not known. Base qualities were left out, and no much larger clone turns up one base away.

High-throughput TCR profiling via ImmunoSEQ was performed on the 90 or so tumor samples. For the original study's pipeline: The repertoire diversity metrics included richness (unique productive sequences), clonality, evenness and relatedness, and the Bhattacharyya coefficient was used to measure similarity between samples. A sensitivity analysis that removed TCRs with fewer than two reads produced consistent conclusions. This is the immuneACCESS table as TCRdb keeps it, with only in-frame sequences that have V and J called. A part of the clones is gone; compared with another copy, unresolved V genes explain less than half, and the rest is unexplained. The V and J calls and clone size are taken from that table; D and trimming were inferred from the DNA. The sample records 12,000 to 15,000 clones, 85% to 90% of which are singletons. The top ten clonotypes cover 5.5% to 7.5% of the sample. Here is what the overall study found, with its caveats: TCR repertoire analyses focused on CDR3; CDR1 and CDR2 were not analyzed. TCR clonal relatedness was found to be positively correlated with neoantigen level and, by trend, with copy number variation and mutation load derived from whole-genome sequencing. Spatial information was not captured by bulk tumor TCR sequencing, so insight into HGSC tumor complexity and diversity was limited. Tumors from the same patient had repertoire similarity ranging from roughly 0.095 to 0.8, while tumors from different patients showed almost no similarity.

Collection of tumor samples took place before definitive surgery or chemotherapy. The MD Anderson Biospecimen Extraction Resource handled genomic DNA extraction, while the MD Anderson Cancer Genomics Laboratory carried out the TCR sequencing. In the germline V gene (reference sequence), CDR1 corresponds to PRHDT and CDR2 to FYEKMQ. Relative to germline, V is missing 7 bases and J is missing 7 bases, with 15 bases of the junction outside any gene match. From the cysteine up to the phenylalanine, the CDR3 has a length of 16 residues. Of all the DNA, just the CDR3 is kept, 48 bases in frame from base 1.

Material for sequencing was tumor tissue. This TCR derives from a human donor with high-grade serous ovarian cancer. The chain links TRBV13 with TRBJ2-1, with 8 bases aligning to TRBD2. The CDR3 amino acid sequence is: CASILSGGGRGNEQFF. At the DNA level, the sequence is TGTGCCAGCATCCTCTCCGGGGGGGGGCGTGGGAATGAGCAGTTCTTC. The entire variable domain, with the stretches around the CDR3 drawn from the reference TRBV13 and TRBJ2-1 proteins, is AAGVIQSPRHLIKEKRETATLKCYPIPRHDTVYWYQQGPGQDPQFLISFYEKMQSDKGSIPDRFSAQQFSDYHSELNMSSLELGDSALYFCASILSGGGRGNEQFFGPGTRLTVL.